The rows below give T cell receptor beta chains drawn from one sample of a study of graft-versus-host responses after intestinal transplantation. For these TCRs, the target antigens are not known. The data were produced by immunoSEQ multiplex PCR, yet TCRdb's version contains in-frame clones alone and is incomplete. This sample yields some 95,000 clones, of which 90% to 95% are seen a single time; roughly 0.5% belongs to the top ten. The specimen was unstimulated CD8+ T cells sorted from spleen or lymph node cells, collected before intestinal transplant. The receptors stem from a human donor who received an intestinal transplant. The CDR3 runs from the conserved cysteine through the conserved F or W. The D gene is left open where the match is weak. Expanded clones get a size class; other rows say once, few or many, or leave the size out.

CASSEIPGRGDQETQYF,TGTGCCAGCAGTGAAATCCCCGGGCGGGGGGACCAAGAGACCCAGTACTTC,TRBD2,TRBV6-1,-,TRBJ2-5
CATSGWSTGLSTGELFF,TGTGCCACCAGCGGGTGGAGTACGGGACTGAGCACCGGGGAGCTGTTTTTT,-,TRBV15,-,TRBJ2-2
CASSANIYYEQYF,TGTGCCAGCAGTGCCAACATTTACTACGAGCAGTACTTC,-,TRBV6-1,-,TRBJ2-7
CASSPKSGSPEYNEQFF,TGTGCCAGCAGCCCCAAAAGCGGGAGCCCTGAGTACAATGAGCAGTTCTTC,TRBD2,TRBV7-8,-,TRBJ2-1
CASSELWANNEQFF,TGTGCCAGCAGTGAACTCTGGGCTAACAATGAGCAGTTCTTC,-,TRBV6-1,-,TRBJ2-1
CASSLFQGAGTDTQYF,TGTGCCAGCAGTTTATTTCAGGGGGCAGGCACAGATACGCAGTATTTT,TRBD1,TRBV28,once,TRBJ2-3
CASSFSRDSKGLAYGYTF,TGTGCCAGCAGCTTTTCCCGGGACAGCAAAGGATTGGCGTATGGCTACACCTTC,TRBD1,TRBV7-4,-,TRBJ1-2
CASSPHRTGVGEAFF,TGTGCCAGCAGTCCCCACCGGACAGGGGTTGGTGAAGCTTTCTTT,TRBD1,TRBV27,-,TRBJ1-1
CASTERGGGGADTQYF,TGTGCCAGCACCGAAAGGGGTGGGGGGGGCGCCGATACGCAGTATTTT,-,TRBV25-1,-,TRBJ2-3
CASSQEAGSSYEQYF,TGCGCCAGCAGCCAAGAGGCCGGGAGCTCCTACGAGCAGTACTTC,-,TRBV4-1,few,TRBJ2-7
CASSLRLAALAGELFF,TGTGCCAGCAGCTTACGACTAGCGGCCCTTGCCGGGGAGCTGTTTTTT,TRBD2,TRBV7-9,-,TRBJ2-2
CASSQEMDGSPDTQYF,TGCGCCAGCAGCCAAGAAATGGACGGGAGCCCAGATACGCAGTATTTT,-,TRBV4-1,-,TRBJ2-3
CASSLRAESSYNEQFF,TGTGCCAGCAGCTTACGAGCGGAGAGCTCCTACAATGAGCAGTTCTTC,-,TRBV9,once,TRBJ2-1
CASSYSLLGVTEAFF,TGTGCCAGCAGTTACTCTCTACTTGGTGTCACTGAAGCTTTCTTT,-,TRBV6-5,medium-sized,TRBJ1-1
CASSPGAGGPDTQYF,TGTGCCAGCAGTCCAGGGGCGGGAGGTCCCGATACGCAGTATTTT,TRBD2,TRBV28,-,TRBJ2-3
CASSLLVQSGYGYTF,TGTGCCAGCAGTTTATTGGTTCAGAGCGGGTATGGCTACACCTTC,-,TRBV28,-,TRBJ1-2
CASSLSQLEYEQYF,TGTGCCAGCAGCTTAAGCCAGCTAGAGTACGAGCAGTACTTC,-,TRBV7-8,-,TRBJ2-7
CASSITAGGPHEQYF,TGTGCCAGTAGTATTACGGCGGGAGGGCCCCACGAGCAGTACTTC,TRBD2,TRBV19,-,TRBJ2-7
CASSLTLNTGELFF,TGTGCCAGCAGCTTGACACTGAACACCGGGGAGCTGTTTTTT,-,TRBV13,-,TRBJ2-2
CASSPLSGVDEQYF,TGCGCCAGCAGCCCCCTATCGGGGGTGGACGAGCAGTACTTC,-,TRBV4-1,-,TRBJ2-7
CASSQEQGVVYEQYF,TGCGCCAGCAGCCAAGAGCAGGGGGTGGTTTACGAGCAGTACTTC,TRBD1,TRBV4-1,-,TRBJ2-7
CASSYRPSYNEQFF,TGCGCCAGCAGTTACAGACCCTCCTACAATGAGCAGTTCTTC,-,TRBV5-1,-,TRBJ2-1
CASSFSANYGYTF,TGTGCCAGCAGCTTTTCAGCTAACTATGGCTACACCTTC,-,TRBV7-9,-,TRBJ1-2
CASSLVSREDHGYTF,TGTGCCAGCAGCTTGGTGAGCAGGGAAGATCATGGCTACACCTTC,-,TRBV5-4,-,TRBJ1-2
CASSFPTDRPNTGELFF,TGTGCCAGCAGCTTCCCCACGGACAGGCCGAACACCGGGGAGCTGTTTTTT,TRBD1,TRBV7-9,-,TRBJ2-2
CASSYSNQGEAFF,TGTGCCAGCAGTTATTCAAACCAGGGTGAAGCTTTCTTT,-,TRBV6-5,-,TRBJ1-1
CASSQGIGGYGYTF,TGCGCCAGCAGCCAAGGGATAGGGGGCTATGGCTACACCTTC,-,TRBV4-3,-,TRBJ1-2
CASSPPQAAGETQYF,TGTGCCAGCAGCCCCCCACAGGCGGCAGGGGAGACCCAGTACTTC,-,TRBV7-9,-,TRBJ2-5
CATSKFGPGGGNGHEQFF,TGTGCCACCAGCAAGTTCGGCCCTGGGGGGGGCAACGGGCATGAGCAGTTCTTC,-,TRBV15,-,TRBJ2-1
CATSSHGRGQDTEAFF,TGTGCCACCAGCAGCCACGGAAGGGGGCAGGACACTGAAGCTTTCTTT,TRBD1,TRBV15,-,TRBJ1-1
CASSLTGRTEAFF,TGTGCCAGCAGTTTGACAGGGAGGACTGAAGCTTTCTTT,TRBD1,TRBV27,-,TRBJ1-1
CASSLSGGSYEQYF,TGTGCCAGCAGTTTATCAGGCGGGTCCTACGAGCAGTACTTC,-,TRBV27,-,TRBJ2-7
CASSGGRGLSHLNTEAFF,TGTGCCAGCAGTGGAGGAAGAGGGTTGAGCCACCTGAACACTGAAGCTTTCTTT,-,TRBV25-1,-,TRBJ1-1
CASIKRVRGAQKQYF,TGTGCCAGCATCAAAAGGGTTCGGGGGGCGCAGAAGCAGTACTTC,-,TRBV21-1,-,TRBJ2-7
CASSWGQPSYEQYF,TGTGCCAGTAGTTGGGGACAGCCTTCCTACGAGCAGTACTTC,TRBD1,TRBV19,once,TRBJ2-7
CASSALVNSYGYTF,TGTGCCAGCAGCGCATTAGTTAACAGCTATGGCTACACCTTC,-,TRBV7-9,-,TRBJ1-2
CASRGTFSTDTQYF,TGTGCCAGCAGGGGGACTTTTAGCACAGATACGCAGTATTTT,-,TRBV6-5,-,TRBJ2-3
CASSEVWGSHTGELFF,TGTGCCAGCAGTGAAGTGTGGGGCTCCCACACCGGGGAGCTGTTTTTT,-,TRBV6-1,-,TRBJ2-2
CASSQGGKAEAFF,TGCGCCAGCAGCCAGGGGGGTAAGGCCGAAGCTTTCTTT,-,TRBV4-3,-,TRBJ1-1
CASAGQASYGYTF,TGTGCCAGCGCCGGACAAGCCTCCTATGGCTACACCTTC,-,TRBV7-9,few,TRBJ1-2
CASSYGTGIQPQHF,TGTGCCAGCAGTTATGGGACAGGGATCCAGCCCCAGCATTTT,TRBD1,TRBV6-5,-,TRBJ1-5
CASTASNVDTQYF,TGTGCCAGCACGGCTAGCAATGTAGATACGCAGTATTTT,-,TRBV27,-,TRBJ2-3
CASSQVRSGSNTDTQYF,TGTGCCAGCAGCCAAGTAAGAAGCGGATCGAACACAGATACGCAGTATTTT,-,TRBV14,-,TRBJ2-3
CASSQDPTSGGAVTGELFF,TGCGCCAGCAGCCAAGATCCGACTAGCGGGGGGGCCGTAACCGGGGAGCTGTTTTTT,TRBD2,TRBV4-3,-,TRBJ2-2
CASSPLVDNYGYTF,TGTGCCAGCAGTCCGCTAGTCGATAACTATGGCTACACCTTC,-,TRBV11-2,-,TRBJ1-2
CASSSRRTGAPFYNSPLHF,TGTGCCAGCAGCTCCCGCCGGACAGGGGCTCCCTTCTATAATTCACCCCTCCACTTT,TRBD1,TRBV11-2,-,TRBJ1-6
CASADRGRTYEQYF,TGTGCCAGCGCAGACAGGGGGCGAACCTACGAGCAGTACTTC,TRBD1,TRBV6-1,-,TRBJ2-7
CASSHPQAYTEAFF,TGTGCCAGCAGCCATCCACAGGCTTACACTGAAGCTTTCTTT,-,TRBV7-9,-,TRBJ1-1
CASSESAEAEGNTEAFF,TGCGCCAGCAGTGAGTCGGCGGAGGCCGAGGGGAACACTGAAGCTTTCTTT,-,TRBV10-1,-,TRBJ1-1